This T cell receptor beta chain was recorded in a study of CD8 T cells in ankylosing spondylitis. Study-wide findings and caveats: Certain motif variants had earlier appeared in reactive arthritis synovial fluid and blood. There was reportedly significant enrichment of clones that were disease-linked in matched ankylosing spondylitis synovial fluid. Seemingly distinctive of ankylosing spondylitis blood was a TCR beta motif formed by eight highly homologous variants. CD8+ by phenotype, disease-linked clones were relatively rare in peripheral blood.

TCR beta libraries were made by quantitative 5'-RACE with molecular barcodes. TCRdb passed the 5' RACE reads through MiXCR, listing each CDR3 protein once. This sample has about 220,000 distinct CDR3 sequences, with roughly 6.6% found just once. Concerning this clonotype: The target antigen is unknown.

The V end was cut by 5 bases, the J end by 6 bases, with 19 bases between. Looked up from germline, CDR1 is MDHEN and CDR2 is SYDVKM. There are 15 residues in the CDR3. The receptor was derived from a male donor with ankylosing spondylitis. The V call is TRBV28, the J call TRBJ1-2; D is possibly TRBD1 (6 bases). The sequencing input was blood, either unsorted or a sorted T cell fraction (not recorded which). CDR3 in amino acids: CASSPNAPGGHGYTF. The CDR3 nucleotides read TGTGCCAGCAGTCCGAATGCCCCGGGGGGGCATGGCTACACCTTC.